The T cell receptor (beta chain) described here comes from a study of cytomegalovirus exposure and HLA in healthy donors. Assay used: immunoSEQ multiplex PCR; TCRdb lists only in-frame clones, some missing. The table shows more than 85,000 clones, with roughly 87% occurring only once. V lost 4 bases, J lost 1 base, and 3 bases stayed unmatched. The CDR3 covers 14 residues. The germline gives CDR1 MDHEN, CDR2 SYDVKM. Material: PBMCs. The source is a woman aged 18-30 years in good health and CMV-seronegative. V and J are TRBV28 and TRBJ1-1, with 7 bases fitting TRBD1. The CDR3 reads CASSYRQGNTEAFF. The CDR3, as DNA: TGTGCCAGCAGTTACAGACAGGGGAACACTGAAGCTTTCTTT.